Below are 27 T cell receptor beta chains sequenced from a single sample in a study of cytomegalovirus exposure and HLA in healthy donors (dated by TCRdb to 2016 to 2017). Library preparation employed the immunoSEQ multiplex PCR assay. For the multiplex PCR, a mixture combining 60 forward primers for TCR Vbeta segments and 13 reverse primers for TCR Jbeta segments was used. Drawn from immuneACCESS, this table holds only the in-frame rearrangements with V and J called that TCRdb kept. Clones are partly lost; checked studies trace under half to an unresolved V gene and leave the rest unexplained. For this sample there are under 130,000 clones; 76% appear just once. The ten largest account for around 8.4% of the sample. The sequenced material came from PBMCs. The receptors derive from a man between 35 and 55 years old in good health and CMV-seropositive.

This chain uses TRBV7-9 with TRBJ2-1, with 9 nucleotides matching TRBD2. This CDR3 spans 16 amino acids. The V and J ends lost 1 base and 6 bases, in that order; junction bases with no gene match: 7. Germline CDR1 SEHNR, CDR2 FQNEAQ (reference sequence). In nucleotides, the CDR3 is TGTGCCAGCAGCTTAGGATTACGCGGGAGGGCCAATGAGCAGTTCTTC. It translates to CASSLGLRGRANEQFF.

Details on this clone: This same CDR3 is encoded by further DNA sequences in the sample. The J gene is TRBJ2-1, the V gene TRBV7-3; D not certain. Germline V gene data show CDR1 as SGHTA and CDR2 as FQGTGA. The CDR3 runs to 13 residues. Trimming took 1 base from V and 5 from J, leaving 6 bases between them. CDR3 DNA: TGTGCCAGCAGCTTAAACAGAGACAATGAGCAGTTCTTC. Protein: CASSLNRDNEQFF.

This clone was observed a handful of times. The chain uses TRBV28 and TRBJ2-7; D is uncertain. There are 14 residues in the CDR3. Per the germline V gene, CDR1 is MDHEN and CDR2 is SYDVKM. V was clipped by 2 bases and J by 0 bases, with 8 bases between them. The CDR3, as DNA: TGTGCCAGCAGTTTACCTAGGAGCTCCTACGAGCAGTACTTC. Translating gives CASSLPRSSYEQYF. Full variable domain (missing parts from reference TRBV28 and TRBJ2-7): DVKVTQSSRYLVKRTGEKVFLECVQDMDHENMFWYRQDPGLGLRLIYFSYDVKMKEKGDIPEGYSVSREKKERFSLILESASTNQTSMYLCASSLPRSSYEQYFGPGTRLTVT.

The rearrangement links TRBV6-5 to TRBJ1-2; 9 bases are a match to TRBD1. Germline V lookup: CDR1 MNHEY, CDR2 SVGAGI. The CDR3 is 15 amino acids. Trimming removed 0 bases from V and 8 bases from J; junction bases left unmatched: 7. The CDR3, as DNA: TGTGCCAGCAGTTACTCATTAGACAGGGGGGGAGGCTACACCTTC. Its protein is CASSYSLDRGGGYTF.

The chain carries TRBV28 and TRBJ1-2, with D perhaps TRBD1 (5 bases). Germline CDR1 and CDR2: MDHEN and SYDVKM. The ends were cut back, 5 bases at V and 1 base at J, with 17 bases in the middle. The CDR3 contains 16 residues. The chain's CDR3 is CASSSFGVGLNYGYTF. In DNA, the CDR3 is TGTGCCAGCAGTAGCTTTGGGGTGGGGCTTAACTATGGCTACACCTTC.

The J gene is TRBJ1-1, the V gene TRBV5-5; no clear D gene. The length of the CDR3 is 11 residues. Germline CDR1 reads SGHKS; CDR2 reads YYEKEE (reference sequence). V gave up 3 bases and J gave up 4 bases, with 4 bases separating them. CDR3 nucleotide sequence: TGTGCCAGCAGCTCCTCCACTGAAGCTTTCTTT. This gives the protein CASSSSTEAFF.

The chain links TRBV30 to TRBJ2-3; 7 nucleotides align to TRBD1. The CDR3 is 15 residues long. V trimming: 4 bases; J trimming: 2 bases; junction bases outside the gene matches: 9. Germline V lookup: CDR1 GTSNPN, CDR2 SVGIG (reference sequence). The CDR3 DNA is TGTGCCTGGACCCAAGGACAGGTGGACACAGATACGCAGTATTTT. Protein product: CAWTQGQVDTDTQYF.

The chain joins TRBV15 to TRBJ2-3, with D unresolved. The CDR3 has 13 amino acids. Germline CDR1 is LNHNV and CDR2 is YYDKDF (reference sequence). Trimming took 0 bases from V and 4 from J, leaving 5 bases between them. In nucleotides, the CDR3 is TGTGCCACCAGCAGAGATCTGTCAGATACGCAGTATTTT. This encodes CATSRDLSDTQYF. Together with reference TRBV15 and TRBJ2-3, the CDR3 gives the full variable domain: DAMVIQNPRYQVTQFGKPVTLSCSQTLNHNVMYWYQQKSSQAPKLLFHYYDKDFNNEADTPDNFQSRRPNTSFCFLDIRSPGLGDTAMYLCATSRDLSDTQYFGPGTRLTVL.

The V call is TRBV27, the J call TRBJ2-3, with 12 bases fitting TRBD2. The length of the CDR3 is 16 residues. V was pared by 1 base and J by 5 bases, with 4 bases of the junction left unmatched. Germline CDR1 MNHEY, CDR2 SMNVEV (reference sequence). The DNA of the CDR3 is TGTGCCAGCAGTTTATTACTAGCGGGAGGTATAGATACGCAGTATTTT. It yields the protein CASSLLLAGGIDTQYF.

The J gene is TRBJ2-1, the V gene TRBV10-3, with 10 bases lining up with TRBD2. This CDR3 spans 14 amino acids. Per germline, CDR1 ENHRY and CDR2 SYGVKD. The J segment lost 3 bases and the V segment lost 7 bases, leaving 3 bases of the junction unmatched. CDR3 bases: TGTGCCATCACATCTAGCGGGGGCTACAATGAGCAGTTCTTC. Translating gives CAITSSGGYNEQFF.

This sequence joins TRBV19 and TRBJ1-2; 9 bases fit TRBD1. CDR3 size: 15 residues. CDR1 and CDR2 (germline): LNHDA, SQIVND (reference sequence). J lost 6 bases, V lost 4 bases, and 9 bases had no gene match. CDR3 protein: CASSTKQGAVHGYTF. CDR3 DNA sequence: TGTGCCAGTAGTACGAAACAGGGGGCTGTCCATGGCTACACCTTC.

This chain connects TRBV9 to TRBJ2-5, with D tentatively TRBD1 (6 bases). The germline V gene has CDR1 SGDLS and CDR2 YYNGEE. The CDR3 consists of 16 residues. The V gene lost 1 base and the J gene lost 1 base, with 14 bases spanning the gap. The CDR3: CASSVFDGGVQETQYF. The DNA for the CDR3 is TGTGCCAGCAGCGTATTCGATGGGGGCGTCCAAGAGACCCAGTACTTC.

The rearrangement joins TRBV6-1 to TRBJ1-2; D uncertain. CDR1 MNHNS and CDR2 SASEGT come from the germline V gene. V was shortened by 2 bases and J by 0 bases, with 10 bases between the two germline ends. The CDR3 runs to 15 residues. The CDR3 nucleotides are TGTGCCAGCAGTGAAAGAGGCAAATCTAACTATGGCTACACCTTC. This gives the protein CASSERGKSNYGYTF.

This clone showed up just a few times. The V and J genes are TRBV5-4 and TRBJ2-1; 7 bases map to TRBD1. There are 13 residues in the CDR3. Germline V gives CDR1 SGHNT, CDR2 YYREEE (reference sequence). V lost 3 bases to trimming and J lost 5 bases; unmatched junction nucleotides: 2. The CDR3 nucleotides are TGTGCCAGCAGCTCCACAGGGGACAATGAGCAGTTCTTC. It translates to CASSSTGDNEQFF.

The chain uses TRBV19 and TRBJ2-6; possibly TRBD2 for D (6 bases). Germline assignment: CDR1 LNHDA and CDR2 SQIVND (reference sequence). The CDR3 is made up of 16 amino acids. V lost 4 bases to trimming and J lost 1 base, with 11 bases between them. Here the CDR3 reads CASSRGDPSGANVLTF. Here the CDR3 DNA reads TGTGCCAGTAGTAGGGGGGACCCTTCTGGGGCCAACGTCCTGACTTTC. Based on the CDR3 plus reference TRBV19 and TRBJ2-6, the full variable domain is DGGITQSPKYLFRKEGQNVTLSCEQNLNHDAMYWYRQDPGQGLRLIYYSQIVNDFQKGDIAEGYSVSREKKESFPLTVTSAQKNPTAFYLCASSRGDPSGANVLTFGAGSRLTVL.

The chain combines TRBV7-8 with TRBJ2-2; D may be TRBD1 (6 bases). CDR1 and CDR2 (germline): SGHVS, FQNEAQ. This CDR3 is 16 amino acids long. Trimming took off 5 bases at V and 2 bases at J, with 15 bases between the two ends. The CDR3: CASSGYREGNTGELFF. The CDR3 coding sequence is TGTGCCAGCAGCGGATACAGGGAAGGAAACACCGGGGAGCTGTTTTTT.

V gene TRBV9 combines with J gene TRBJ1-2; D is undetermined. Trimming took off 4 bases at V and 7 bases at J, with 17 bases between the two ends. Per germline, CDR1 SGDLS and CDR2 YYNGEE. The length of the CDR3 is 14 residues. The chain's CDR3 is CASSLRGAGSGYTF. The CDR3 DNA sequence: TGTGCCAGCAGCCTGAGAGGTGCCGGGAGTGGCTACACCTTC.

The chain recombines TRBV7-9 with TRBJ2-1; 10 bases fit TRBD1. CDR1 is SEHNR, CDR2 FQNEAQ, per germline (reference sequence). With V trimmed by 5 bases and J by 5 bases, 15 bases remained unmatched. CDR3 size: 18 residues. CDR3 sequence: CASSPPGQGVPDHNEQFF. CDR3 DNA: TGTGCCAGCAGCCCCCCAGGACAGGGGGTGCCTGACCACAATGAGCAGTTCTTC.

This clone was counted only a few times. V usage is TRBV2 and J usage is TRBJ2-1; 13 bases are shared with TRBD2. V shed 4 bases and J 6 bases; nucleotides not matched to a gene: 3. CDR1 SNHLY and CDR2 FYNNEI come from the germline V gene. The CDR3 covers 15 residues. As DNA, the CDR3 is TGTGCCAGCAGTGGAAGGACTAGCGGGAGCAATGAGCAGTTCTTC. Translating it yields CASSGRTSGSNEQFF.

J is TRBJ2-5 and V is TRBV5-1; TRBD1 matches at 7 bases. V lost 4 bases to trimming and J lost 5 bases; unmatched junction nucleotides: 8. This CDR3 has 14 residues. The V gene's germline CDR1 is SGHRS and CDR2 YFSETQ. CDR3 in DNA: TGCGCCAGCAGCCCACAAGGGGGCGAGGAGACCCAGTACTTC. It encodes CASSPQGGEETQYF.

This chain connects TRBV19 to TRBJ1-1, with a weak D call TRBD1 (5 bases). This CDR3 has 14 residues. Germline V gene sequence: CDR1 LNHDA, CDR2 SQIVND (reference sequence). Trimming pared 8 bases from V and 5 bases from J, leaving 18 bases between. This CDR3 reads CASHSEQGRTEAFF. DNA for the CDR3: TGTGCCAGTCATTCCGAGCAGGGTCGGACTGAAGCTTTCTTT. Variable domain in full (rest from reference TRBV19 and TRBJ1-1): DGGITQSPKYLFRKEGQNVTLSCEQNLNHDAMYWYRQDPGQGLRLIYYSQIVNDFQKGDIAEGYSVSREKKESFPLTVTSAQKNPTAFYLCASHSEQGRTEAFFGQGTRLTVV.

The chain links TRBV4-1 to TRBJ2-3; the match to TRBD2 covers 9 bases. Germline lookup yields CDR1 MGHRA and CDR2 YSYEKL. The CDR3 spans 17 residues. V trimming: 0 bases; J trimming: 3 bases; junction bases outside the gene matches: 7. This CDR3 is CASSQDETSGDTDTQYF. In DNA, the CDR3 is TGCGCCAGCAGCCAAGATGAGACTAGCGGAGATACAGATACGCAGTATTTT.

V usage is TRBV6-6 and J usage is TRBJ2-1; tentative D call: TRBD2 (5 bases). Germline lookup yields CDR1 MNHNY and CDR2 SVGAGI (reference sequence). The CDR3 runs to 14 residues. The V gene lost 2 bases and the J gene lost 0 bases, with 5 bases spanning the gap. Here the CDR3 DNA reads TGTGCCAGCAGTTACGGGAGCTCCTACAATGAGCAGTTCTTC. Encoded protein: CASSYGSSYNEQFF.

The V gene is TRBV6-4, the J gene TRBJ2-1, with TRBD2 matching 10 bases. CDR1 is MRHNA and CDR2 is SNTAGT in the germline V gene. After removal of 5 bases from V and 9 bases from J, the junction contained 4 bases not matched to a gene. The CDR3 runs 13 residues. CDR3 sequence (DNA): TGTGCCAGCAGTAGCGGGAGGGCCGGTGAGCAGTTCTTC. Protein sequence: CASSSGRAGEQFF.

DNA for the CDR3: TGTGCCAGCAGCCTCGGACTAGCGGGAGGAGAGACCCAGTACTTC. Its translation: CASSLGLAGGETQYF. The rearrangement uses TRBV14 and TRBJ2-5; TRBD2 matches 14 bases. V lost 4 bases to trimming and J lost 4 bases; unmatched junction nucleotides: 2. The CDR3 length is 15 residues. Germline V gives CDR1 SGHDN, CDR2 FVKESK.

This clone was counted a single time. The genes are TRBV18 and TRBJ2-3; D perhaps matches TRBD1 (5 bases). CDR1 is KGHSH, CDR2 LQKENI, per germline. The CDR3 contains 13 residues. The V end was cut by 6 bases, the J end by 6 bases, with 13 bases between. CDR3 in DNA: TGTGCCAGCTCCCCCAGGGTTTCGGATACGCAGTATTTT. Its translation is CASSPRVSDTQYF.

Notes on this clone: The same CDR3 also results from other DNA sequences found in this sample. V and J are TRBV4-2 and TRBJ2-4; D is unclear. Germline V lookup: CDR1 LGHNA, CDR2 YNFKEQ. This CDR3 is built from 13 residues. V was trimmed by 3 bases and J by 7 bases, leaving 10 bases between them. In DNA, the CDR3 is TGTGCCAGCAGCCACGCGTTGAAGAACATTCAGTACTTC. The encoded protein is CASSHALKNIQYF.